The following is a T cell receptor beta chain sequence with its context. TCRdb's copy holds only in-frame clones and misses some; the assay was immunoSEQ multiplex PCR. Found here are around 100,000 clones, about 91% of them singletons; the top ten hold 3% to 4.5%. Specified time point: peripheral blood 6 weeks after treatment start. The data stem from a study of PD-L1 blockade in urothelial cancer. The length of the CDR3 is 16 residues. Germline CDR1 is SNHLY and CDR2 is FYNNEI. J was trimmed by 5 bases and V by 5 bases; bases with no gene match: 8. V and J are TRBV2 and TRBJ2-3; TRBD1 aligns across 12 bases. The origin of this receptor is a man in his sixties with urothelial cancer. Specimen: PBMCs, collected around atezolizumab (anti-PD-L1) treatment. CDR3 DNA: TGTGCCAGCAGTCTACCGGGACAGGGGGCAAGAGATACGCAGTATTTT. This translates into CASSLPGQGARDTQYF.